The rows below give T cell receptor beta chains drawn from one sample of a study of glioma-infiltrating T cells after dendritic cell vaccination. Assay used: immunoSEQ multiplex PCR; TCRdb lists only in-frame clones, some missing. The sample yields approximately 85,000 clones, less than 85% seen once. The sample here was blood, taken after dendritic cell vaccination. The receptors here all came from a human donor with glioblastoma. CDR3s include the opening cysteine and the closing phenylalanine or tryptophan. Fields, in order: clone size, D gene, V gene, J gene, CDR3 DNA, CDR3 protein. D genes are given only for firm matches. Size values are once, few and many counts, or a class for expanded clones, and some rows have none.

>NA|NA|TRBV19|TRBJ1-5
TGTGCCAGTAGTATCGTCCACAGCAGTACGCCCCAGCATTTT
CASSIVHSSTPQHF
>NA|NA|TRBV10-1|TRBJ2-6
TGCGCCAGCAGTGCAGGTCAAAGGATCGCACAAAGTCGGGCCAACGTCCTGACTTTC
CASSAGQRIAQSRANVLTF
>NA|TRBD2|TRBV19|TRBJ2-5
TGTGCCAGTAGTTCCAACGTAGCGGGGGCCGCCCAAGAGACCCAGTACTTC
CASSSNVAGAAQETQYF
>NA|NA|TRBV19|TRBJ2-6
TGTGCCAGTAGGATACAGGTCTCTGGGGCCAACGTCCTGACTTTC
CASRIQVSGANVLTF
>NA|TRBD2|TRBV6-1|TRBJ2-7
TGTGCCAGCAGTGAATCCCCGGGACTAGGATTCGAGCAGTACTTC
CASSESPGLGFEQYF
>NA|TRBD1|TRBV19|TRBJ2-7
TGTGCCAGTAGTATAACCGGGACAGGCGAGCAGTACTTC
CASSITGTGEQYF
>once|NA|TRBV29-1|TRBJ1-2
TGCAGCGAGGGGGATGGCTACACCTTC
CSEGDGYTF
>NA|TRBD1|TRBV19|TRBJ1-2
TGTGCCAGTAGTCCCAGTGGGGACAGGGGACCCCACTATGGCTACACCTTC
CASSPSGDRGPHYGYTF
>NA|TRBD1|TRBV4-1|TRBJ1-2
TGCGCCAGCAGCCAAGCCGGACAGGGCGGAAGTGGCTACACCTTC
CASSQAGQGGSGYTF
>NA|NA|TRBV9|TRBJ1-4
TGTGCCAGCAGCGTAGCCCTGGGGGCCACTAATGAAAAACTGTTTTTT
CASSVALGATNEKLFF